This T cell receptor (beta chain) was documented in a study of graft-versus-host responses after intestinal transplantation. Study background: Multivisceral, liver-intestinal, or isolated intestinal grafts went to recipients. Study results and limitations: High graft-versus-host to host-versus-graft clonal ratios were seen in allografts of patients with graft-donor T cell macrochimerism. Detected in recipient marrow were GvH clones, some of which were first observed in ileum or blood.

CDR1 is SGHAT, CDR2 FQNNGV, per germline. The germline V and J ends were trimmed by 2 bases and 2 bases, with 12 bases remaining between them. The length of the CDR3 is 15 residues. The protocol was immunoSEQ multiplex PCR, while the TCRdb copy is restricted to in-frame clones and leaves out a portion. The sample comprises tens of thousands of clones, under 95% of which are singletons, and roughly 2% rests with the top ten. Details on this clone: Its target is not known.

This TCR was sampled from a human donor who received an intestinal transplant. This sample comprised unstimulated CD8+ T cells sorted from spleen or lymph node cells, obtained before intestinal transplant. The chain has TRBV11-2 and TRBJ1-2; tentative D call: TRBD1 (5 bases). CDR3 sequence reads: CASSLPGGFNYGYTF. CDR3 DNA: TGTGCCAGCAGCTTACCGGGGGGTTTCAACTATGGCTACACCTTC.